This T cell receptor (beta chain) was sequenced during a study of Ad26.COV2.S vaccination and SARS-CoV-2 variants. Study as a whole: Doses of Ad26.COV2.S were injected into muscle once or twice, 56 days apart.

Specified treatment: 15 to 20 received Ad26.COV2.S at low or high dose, single or two shots; about 5 received placebo; per-sample allocation not given. The samples were gathered on day 63 after the first injection of vaccine or placebo. Ad26.COV2.S expressed prefusion-stabilized spike from the original Wuhan strain. Profiled with immunoSEQ multiplex PCR; TCRdb holds only in-frame clones, not every one. The sample lists over 400,000 clones, 92% seen once, with roughly 1.7% in the top ten. V lost 0 bases and J lost 5; bases outside the gene matches: 3. This CDR3 contains 15 residues. The germline V gene has CDR1 SGHRS and CDR2 YFSETQ.

V gene TRBV5-1 combines with J gene TRBJ1-5; 9 bases agree with TRBD1. The receptor was derived from a person between 18 and 65 years old who received the Ad26.COV2.S COVID-19 vaccine or a placebo. The input for sequencing was peripheral blood, taken in a trial of Ad26.COV2.S vaccine versus placebo. The CDR3 DNA sequence: TGCGCCAGCAGCTTGGAGGGGACAGGGTATCAGCCCCAGCATTTT. This sequence encodes CASSLEGTGYQPQHF.